A selection of T cell receptor beta chains follows, all from one sample in a study of brain T cells in children with intractable seizures. Here immunoSEQ multiplex PCR was the method, and the copy in TCRdb shows in-frame clones only, minus some. Among hundreds of thousands of clones listed, about 93% were seen once. Material: peripheral blood, obtained approximately 5 months after surgery. The receptors shown here come from a boy younger than two with tuberous sclerosis and intractable seizures. Each CDR3 is given with its conserved first and last residue. A D gene is named only where the DNA matches it firmly. Expanded clones get a size class; other rows say once, few or many, or leave the size out.

d_gene	abundance	v_gene	j_gene	CDR3nt	CDR3aa
.	.	TRBV14	TRBJ2-1	TGTGCCAGCAGCCAAGTGGTACCCTACAATGAGCAGTTCTTC	CASSQVVPYNEQFF
.	few	TRBV7-2	TRBJ1-2	TGTGCCAGCAGCTTATTATTTATGGCAGCCGATGGCTACACCTTC	CASSLLFMAADGYTF
.	.	TRBV12-3/TRBV12-4	TRBJ1-4	TGTGCCAGCAGTTTAAGCTTTAATGAAAAACTGTTTTTT	CASSLSFNEKLFF
.	.	TRBV11-3	TRBJ1-6	TGTGCCAGCAGCTCGGCGGGACAAAATTCACCCCTCCACTTT	CASSSAGQNSPLHF
.	.	TRBV9	TRBJ1-1	TGTGCCAGCAGCGTGGCAGGGGTACACCAGGAAGCTTTCTTT	CASSVAGVHQEAFF
.	.	TRBV19	TRBJ1-1	TGTGCCAGTAGTATAGGGCCAGGGAACACTGAAGCTTTCTTT	CASSIGPGNTEAFF
.	.	TRBV6-5	TRBJ1-5	TGTGCCAGCAGCCCGGTATATAGCAATCAGCCCCAGCATTTT	CASSPVYSNQPQHF
.	.	TRBV6-1	TRBJ2-4	TGTGCCAGCAGTGAACTTGGGGGACGGACAGCCAAAAACATTCAGTACTTC	CASSELGGRTAKNIQYF
.	once	TRBV24-1	TRBJ2-7	TGTGCCACCAGTGATTTCAGCGGCGAGCAGTACTTC	CATSDFSGEQYF
TRBD1	few	TRBV6-5	TRBJ1-1	TGTGCCAGCAGAAGGGACAGCACTAACACTGAAGCTTTCTTT	CASRRDSTNTEAFF
.	.	TRBV27	TRBJ1-4	TGTGCCAGCAGTTCGTACTTGGATAAAGGCTCAAAACTGTTTTTT	CASSSYLDKGSKLFF
.	.	TRBV5-1	TRBJ1-2	TGCGCCAGCAGCTTGGGGGCAGGGAGGGACTATGGCTACACCTTC	CASSLGAGRDYGYTF
TRBD1	.	TRBV5-1	TRBJ1-1	TGCGCCAGCAGCTTGGCCAGGGGGGCGAACACTGAAGCTTTCTTT	CASSLARGANTEAFF
TRBD2	.	TRBV25-1	TRBJ2-3	TGTGCCAGCAGTGAATCTAGCGGGAGCACAGATACGCAGTATTTT	CASSESSGSTDTQYF
TRBD2	.	TRBV15	TRBJ2-3	TGTGCCACCCGTAGCGGGGGTAGCACAGATACGCAGTATTTT	CATRSGGSTDTQYF
TRBD1	.	TRBV29-1	TRBJ2-7	TGCAGCGTTGAAGATCAGGATCCGGGACAGACAACCTACGAGCAGTACTTC	CSVEDQDPGQTTYEQYF
.	.	TRBV6-1	TRBJ2-7	TGTGCCAGCAGTGACAGGTACTCCTACGAGCAGTACTTC	CASSDRYSYEQYF
.	.	TRBV2	TRBJ2-6	TGTGCCAGCAGTGAAGCGCTCCTCGGGGTCGCAACTGGGGCCAACGTCCTGACTTTC	CASSEALLGVATGANVLTF
.	.	TRBV24-1	TRBJ1-1	TGTGCCACCAGTGATACCTCCGGTGAAGCTTTCTTT	CATSDTSGEAFF
TRBD1	few	TRBV6-5	TRBJ1-6	TGTGCCACCCATAAGGCACAGGGGGTAAATTCACCCCTCCACTTT	CATHKAQGVNSPLHF
TRBD1	.	TRBV12-3/TRBV12-4	TRBJ2-1	TGTGCCAGCAGTTTTGGGGACAGTAATGAGCAGTTCTTC	CASSFGDSNEQFF
TRBD2	.	TRBV13	TRBJ2-3	TGTGCCAGCAGCTTAGAAGCGGGAGGGGTAGATACGCAGTATTTT	CASSLEAGGVDTQYF
TRBD2	.	TRBV29-1	TRBJ2-1	TGCAGCGTCCCGGGACTAGCGATCTACAATGAGCAGTTCTTC	CSVPGLAIYNEQFF
.	.	TRBV6-6	TRBJ1-1	TGTGCCAGCAGAGGCCCACTCCGCCCTGAAGCTTTCTTT	CASRGPLRPEAFF
TRBD1	.	TRBV2	TRBJ1-1	TGTGCCAGCAGGGAAGGGACAGGGGTTGGGAAGAACACTGAAGCTTTCTTT	CASREGTGVGKNTEAFF
TRBD1	.	TRBV11-2	TRBJ2-2	TGTGCCAGCAGCTTAGGTGGGACAGGGGCCGGGGAGCTGTTTTTT	CASSLGGTGAGELFF
.	.	TRBV2	TRBJ2-2	TGTGCCAGCAGTGAGGTATTCACCGGGGAGCTGTTTTTT	CASSEVFTGELFF
.	.	TRBV7-9	TRBJ2-1	TGTGCCAGGGTAGGGTTCGACAATGAGCAGTTCTTC	CARVGFDNEQFF
.	.	TRBV4-1	TRBJ2-7	TGCGCCAGCAGCCAAGCGGGGTATTCCTACGAGCAGTACTTC	CASSQAGYSYEQYF
.	.	TRBV2	TRBJ1-1	TGTGCCAGCAGTGAGTTAGACGTTGGAGCTTTCTTT	CASSELDVGAFF
TRBD1	.	TRBV9	TRBJ1-3	TGTGCCAGCAGCCCCCGTCGGGACAGGGCCATATATTTT	CASSPRRDRAIYF
TRBD1	.	TRBV7-9	TRBJ1-1	TGTGCCAGCAGCATTTTTTACCTAGACAGGGTTACTGAAGCTTTCTTT	CASSIFYLDRVTEAFF
.	.	TRBV12-5	TRBJ2-1	TGTGCTAGTGGTTTGGTACTAGCACTCACCCAGAATGAGCAGTTCTTC	CASGLVLALTQNEQFF
.	.	TRBV9	TRBJ1-1	TGTGCCAGCAGCGTAGGAGTGGAGAACACTGAAGCTTTCTTT	CASSVGVENTEAFF
.	.	TRBV2	TRBJ1-3	TGTGCCAGCAGTGAAGCCGAACTGGGGGGAAACACCATATATTTT	CASSEAELGGNTIYF
TRBD1	.	TRBV6-5	TRBJ1-2	TGTGCCAGCAGGGCGGGGACAGAACTTAACTATGGCTACACCTTC	CASRAGTELNYGYTF
.	.	TRBV7-9	TRBJ2-5	TGTGCCAGCAGCTTAGAAGGGACCCAGTACTTC	CASSLEGTQYF
TRBD1	.	TRBV19	TRBJ1-2	TGTGCCAGTAGTTCTCCGGGACAGGGGGCCTATGGCTACACCTTC	CASSSPGQGAYGYTF